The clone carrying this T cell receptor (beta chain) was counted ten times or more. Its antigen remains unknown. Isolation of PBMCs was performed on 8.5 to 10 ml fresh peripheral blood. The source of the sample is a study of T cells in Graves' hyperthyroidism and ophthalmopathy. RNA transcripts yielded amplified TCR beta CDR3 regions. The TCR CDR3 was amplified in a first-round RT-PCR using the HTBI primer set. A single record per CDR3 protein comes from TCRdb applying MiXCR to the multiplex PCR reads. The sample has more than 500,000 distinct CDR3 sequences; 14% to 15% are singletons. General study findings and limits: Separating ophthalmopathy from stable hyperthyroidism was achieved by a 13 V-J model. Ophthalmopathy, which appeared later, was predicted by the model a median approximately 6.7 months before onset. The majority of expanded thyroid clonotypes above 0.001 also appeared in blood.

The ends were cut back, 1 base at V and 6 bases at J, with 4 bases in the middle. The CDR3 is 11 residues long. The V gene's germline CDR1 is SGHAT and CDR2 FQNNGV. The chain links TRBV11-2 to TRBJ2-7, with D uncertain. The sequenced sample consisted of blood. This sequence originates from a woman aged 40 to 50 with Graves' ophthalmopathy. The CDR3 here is CASSLGFEQYF. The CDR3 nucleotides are TGTGCCAGCAGCTTAGGGTTCGAGCAGTACTTC.